One sample yielded the 12 T cell receptor beta chains listed below, sequenced in a study of blood T cell repertoires in COVID-19. TCRdb's copy holds only in-frame clones and misses some; the assay was immunoSEQ multiplex PCR. The table includes about 270,000 clones, approximately 90% detected once. Source material: PBMCs or T cells enriched from blood (not recorded which). The source is a woman between 35 and 50 years old with acute COVID-19.

The rearrangement joins TRBV21-1 to TRBJ1-5; the table's D call, TRBD1, was not checked against the DNA. TRBV21-1 is listed as a pseudogene. The CDR3 spans 14 residues. CDR3 nucleotide sequence: TGTGCCAGAAATCAACAGGGTAGCAATCAGCCCCAGCATTTT. It yields the protein CARNQQGSNQPQHF.

This chain links TRBV28 with TRBJ1-6; 10 nucleotides align to TRBD1. V gave up 5 bases and J gave up 10 bases; unmatched junction bases: 11. Germline V gene sequence: CDR1 MDHEN, CDR2 SYDVKM. The CDR3 is 16 residues long. The CDR3 is CASSPAPGQGYSPLHF. The CDR3 DNA reads as TGTGCCAGCAGTCCCGCTCCGGGACAGGGGTACTCACCCCTCCACTTT.

The chain is built from TRBV4-2 and TRBJ1-3; D ambiguous. The ends were cut back, 0 bases at V and 0 bases at J, with 9 bases in the middle. The CDR3 is 16 amino acids. Per the germline V gene, CDR1 is LGHNA and CDR2 is YNFKEQ. The CDR3 sequence is CASSQEDSLSGNTIYF. The CDR3 DNA reads TGTGCCAGCAGCCAAGAGGACTCTCTCTCTGGAAACACCATATATTTT.

This clone turned up a few times. The rearrangement uses TRBV12-3 or TRBV12-4 and TRBJ2-3; no reliable D call. V was cut by 2 bases and J by 7 bases, with 7 bases left in between. CDR3 length equals 12 residues. As DNA, the CDR3 is TGTGCCAGCAGTTTAATAGACAATACGCAGTATTTT. It specifies CASSLIDNTQYF.

The chain uses TRBV18 and TRBJ2-1, with a tentative D call TRBD2 (5 bases). CDR1 and CDR2 from the germline V gene are KGHSH and LQKENI. V lost 4 bases and J lost 14, with 12 bases in between. This CDR3 has 11 residues. Here the CDR3 DNA reads TGTGCCAGCTCACTTTCTAGCTTTGAGTTCTTC. Translated: CASSLSSFEFF.

This chain links TRBV18 with TRBJ2-7, with D uncertain. Trimming cost V 5 bases and J 0 bases, with 11 bases left between them. The germline V gene has CDR1 KGHSH and CDR2 LQKENI. The length of the CDR3 is 14 residues. The DNA for the CDR3 is TGTGCCAGCTCAACCCGACAAGACTCCTACGAGCAGTACTTC. It codes for CASSTRQDSYEQYF.

This sequence joins TRBV7-8 and TRBJ1-2, with 8 bases matching TRBD1. The length of the CDR3 is 15 residues. Trimming cost V 5 bases and J 0 bases; bases outside gene matches: 5. Looked up from germline, CDR1 is SGHVS and CDR2 is FQNEAQ. CDR3 loop: CASSDGTGSNYGYTF. The CDR3 DNA reads as TGTGCCAGCAGCGACGGGACAGGCTCTAACTATGGCTACACCTTC.

The chain is built from TRBV23-1 and TRBJ1-3; a possible D gene is TRBD1 (5 bases). TRBV23-1 falls under the ORF class, with uncertain function. V lost 4 bases and J lost 0, with 7 bases in between. This CDR3 region has 14 residues. The CDR3 bases are TGCGCCAGCAGTCTAGACAGCTCTGGAAACACCATATATTTT. Translation: CASSLDSSGNTIYF.

The rearrangement links TRBV24-1 to TRBJ2-1; 9 bases align to TRBD1. Germline values: CDR1 KGHDR, CDR2 SFDVKD. CDR3 length: 16 amino acids. The V and J ends lost 2 bases and 2 bases, in that order; junction bases with no gene match: 3. The CDR3 DNA is TGTGCCACCAGTGATTACGGGACAGGGACCTACAATGAGCAGTTCTTC. Translation: CATSDYGTGTYNEQFF.

CDR3 nucleotide sequence: TGTGCCAGTAGTATCCAGACCGCACCTAGTTTCACAGATACGCAGTATTTT. This sequence encodes CASSIQTAPSFTDTQYF. This sequence joins TRBV19 and TRBJ2-3, with D uncertain. Trimming removed 3 bases from V and 2 bases from J, with 18 bases in between. CDR3 length: 17 amino acids. Germline loops: CDR1 LNHDA, CDR2 SQIVND (reference sequence).

This rearrangement joins TRBV6-4 to TRBJ1-4; TRBD1 is a possible D gene (5 bases). V was pared by 2 bases and J by 8 bases, with 12 bases between. Germline CDR1 reads MRHNA; CDR2 reads SNTAGT. The CDR3 has 14 amino acids. CDR3 DNA: TGTGCCAGCAGTGACGGGCAGGGCCCCGAAAAACTGTTTTTT. Its protein product is CASSDGQGPEKLFF.

The chain uses TRBV3-1 (or the pseudogene TRBV3-2) and TRBJ2-2, with a possible D match to TRBD1 (5 bases). Trimming took 4 bases from V and 0 from J, leaving 15 bases between them. This CDR3 region has 17 residues. Germline CDR1 reads LGHDT; CDR2 reads YNNKEL (reference sequence). The CDR3 loop is CASSRRQGYPNTGELFF. Written as DNA, the CDR3 is TGTGCCAGCAGCCGCCGGCAGGGTTACCCGAACACCGGGGAGCTGTTTTTT.